One and the same sample provided the 24 T cell receptor beta chains below, sequenced in a study of cytomegalovirus exposure and HLA in healthy donors. The study ran its PCR with 60 Vbeta and 13 Jbeta primers. The assay was immunoSEQ multiplex PCR, and TCRdb's table has in-frame clones only and misses some. The sample comprises about 120,000 clones, over 70% of which are singletons, and 1.5% rests with the top ten. The sequenced sample was PBMCs. The receptors come from a woman between 18 and 29 years old in good health and CMV-seronegative.

The J gene is TRBJ2-3, the V gene TRBV19; 8 bases agree with TRBD1. CDR1 and CDR2 (germline): LNHDA, SQIVND (reference sequence). V lost 5 bases and J lost 3; bases outside the gene matches: 10. The CDR3 totals 16 residues. DNA for the CDR3: TGTGCCAGTAGTCCCAGACAGGGGTTGTCAACAGATACGCAGTATTTT. This sequence encodes CASSPRQGLSTDTQYF.

The V and J genes are TRBV29-1 and TRBJ1-4; 9 bases line up with TRBD1. The V gene end was trimmed by 5 bases and the J gene end by 8 bases; junction bases not matched to a gene: 12. CDR3 length equals 15 residues. In germline, CDR1 is SQVTM, CDR2 ANQGSEA. This CDR3 reads CSVRDREVITEKLFF. Here the CDR3 DNA reads TGCAGCGTTCGGGACAGGGAGGTAATTACGGAAAAACTGTTTTTT.

The chain has TRBV10-3 and TRBJ1-5; TRBD1 is a possible D gene (5 bases). Trimming removed 3 bases at V and 6 bases at J, with 18 bases between. Germline values: CDR1 ENHRY, CDR2 SYGVKD. The CDR3 runs to 16 residues. The CDR3 DNA sequence: TGTGCCATCAGTGATATCCGTGGAGGGACCCCTCAGCCCCAGCATTTT. This translates into CAISDIRGGTPQPQHF.

The J gene is TRBJ1-5, the V gene TRBV5-5, with D perhaps TRBD1 (6 bases). This CDR3 is 18 amino acids long. V lost 0 bases and J lost 3, with 19 bases in between. Germline V gene lookup returns CDR1 SGHKS and CDR2 YYEKEE (reference sequence). CDR3 protein: CASSLARGEGVHNQPQHF. In DNA form, the CDR3 reads TGTGCCAGCAGCTTGGCTCGCGGGGAGGGGGTCCACAATCAGCCCCAGCATTTT.

The chain has TRBV7-6 and TRBJ2-1; unclear D gene. The CDR3 is made up of 13 amino acids. CDR1 and CDR2 from the germline V gene are SGHVS and FNYEAQ. V lost 5 bases, J lost 8 bases, and 13 bases lay in between. The CDR3 coding sequence is TGTGCCAGCAGCCCGATGTCTACAGATGAGCAGTTCTTC. Protein sequence: CASSPMSTDEQFF.

The genes are TRBV5-5 and TRBJ1-2; weak D call: TRBD1 (6 bases). V was pared by 7 bases and J by 8 bases, with 21 bases between. Looked up from germline, CDR1 is SGHKS and CDR2 is YYEKEE (reference sequence). The CDR3 loop spans 14 amino acids. DNA for the CDR3: TGTGCCAGCTACAGGGAAGTGGGGTCCTCAGGCTACACCTTC. Its translation: CASYREVGSSGYTF.

The chain is built from TRBV27 and TRBJ1-2; the match to TRBD1 covers 11 bases. The CDR3 runs 13 residues. Germline V lookup: CDR1 MNHEY, CDR2 SMNVEV (reference sequence). After removal of 6 bases from V and 4 bases from J, the junction contained 1 base not matched to a gene. The CDR3 loop reads CASRGQGGYGYTF. CDR3 bases: TGTGCCAGCAGGGGACAGGGGGGCTATGGCTACACCTTC.

The gene calls are TRBV7-2 and TRBJ2-5, with 8 bases matching TRBD1. CDR3 length equals 13 residues. V was pared by 6 bases and J by 11 bases, with 11 bases of the junction left unmatched. From germline, CDR1 is SGHTA and CDR2 FQGNSA. CDR3 coding DNA: TGTGCCAGCAGACCTCGGACAGGGCATGAGCAGTACTTC. It specifies CASRPRTGHEQYF.

V and J are TRBV5-4 and TRBJ1-2; the match to TRBD1 covers 11 bases. The CDR3 covers 13 residues. V lost 4 bases and J lost 7; bases outside the gene matches: 3. The germline V gene has CDR1 SGHNT and CDR2 YYREEE (reference sequence). DNA of the CDR3: TGTGCCAGCAGCAACGGGACAGGGGGTGGCTACACCTTC. Translation gives CASSNGTGGGYTF.

The rearrangement joins TRBV30 to TRBJ2-1, with D possibly being TRBD2 (5 bases). V gave up 5 bases and J gave up 6 bases, with 11 bases separating them. Per germline, CDR1 GTSNPN and CDR2 SVGIG (reference sequence). The CDR3 extends over 12 amino acids. The CDR3 DNA sequence: TGTGCCTGGGGACGGGGTGTCAATGAGCAGTTCTTC. Protein product: CAWGRGVNEQFF.

The rearrangement joins TRBV15 to TRBJ2-7, with a weak D call TRBD2 (5 bases). This CDR3 is 14 amino acids long. The germline V gene encodes CDR1 LNHNV and CDR2 YYDKDF (reference sequence). V lost 0 bases to trimming and J lost 9 bases, with 15 bases between them. CDR3 residues: CATSRDRASSAQYF. In DNA form, the CDR3 reads TGTGCCACCAGCAGAGATCGGGCTAGCTCGGCGCAGTACTTC.

The CDR3 DNA follows: TGCGCCAGCAGCCCACCCTTAGCGGGAGGCCCAGATACGCAGTATTTT. The encoded protein is CASSPPLAGGPDTQYF. The chain joins TRBV5-1 to TRBJ2-3, with 10 bases aligning to TRBD2. Germline V gene data show CDR1 as SGHRS and CDR2 as YFSETQ. This CDR3 has 16 amino acids. The V gene end was trimmed by 4 bases and the J gene end by 4 bases; junction bases not matched to a gene: 9.

The chain couples TRBV30 to TRBJ2-1; TRBD2 agrees at 11 bases. Germline V CDR1 and CDR2: GTSNPN, SVGIG (reference sequence). V shed 3 bases, J shed 4 bases, and the junction held 8 bases outside the gene matches. The CDR3 spans 16 residues. CDR3 region: CAWSARLAGTYNEQFF. The CDR3 DNA reads as TGTGCCTGGAGCGCGCGACTAGCGGGGACTTACAATGAGCAGTTCTTC.

The chain recombines TRBV6-5 with TRBJ2-7, with 7 bases lining up with TRBD1. CDR1 and CDR2 from the germline V gene are MNHEY and SVGAGI. V was clipped by 0 bases and J by 2 bases; unmatched bases: 7. The CDR3 spans 16 residues. Here the CDR3 reads CASSYSKGARTYEQYF. As DNA, the CDR3 is TGTGCCAGCAGTTACTCAAAGGGGGCGAGGACCTACGAGCAGTACTTC.

On this clone: Other DNA sequences in this sample translate to the same CDR3. V and J are TRBV5-1 and TRBJ2-2; no firm D call. CDR1 SGHRS and CDR2 YFSETQ come from the germline V gene. The V and J ends lost 4 bases and 0 bases respectively, with 13 bases between them. The CDR3 runs to 16 residues. The chain's CDR3 is CASSRRADTNTGELFF. The CDR3 DNA reads as TGCGCCAGCAGCCGCCGTGCAGACACGAACACCGGGGAGCTGTTTTTT. The full variable domain, its missing parts supplied by reference TRBV5-1 and TRBJ2-2, is KAGVTQTPRYLIKTRGQQVTLSCSPISGHRSVSWYQQTPGQGLQFLFEYFSETQRNKGNFPGRFSGRQFSNSRSEMNVSTLELGDSALYLCASSRRADTNTGELFFGEGSRLTVL.

This clone was found a few times. The chain has TRBV29-1 and TRBJ1-6; no reliable D call. Trimming removed 4 bases from V and 6 bases from J, with 13 bases in between. Germline V gene sequence: CDR1 SQVTM, CDR2 ANQGSEA. The CDR3 covers 14 residues. CDR3 amino acids: CSVVDGPSNSPLHF. The DNA for the CDR3 is TGCAGCGTTGTAGACGGCCCTAGTAATTCACCCCTCCACTTT.

This chain joins TRBV18 and TRBJ2-1; D unresolved. Trimming took 3 bases from V and 7 from J, leaving 10 bases between them. This CDR3 has 13 amino acids. Per the germline V gene, CDR1 is KGHSH and CDR2 is LQKENI. CDR3 amino acids: CASSPSSSNEQFF. In nucleotides, the CDR3 is TGTGCCAGCTCACCGAGCTCCTCTAATGAGCAGTTCTTC.

V is TRBV7-9 and J is TRBJ2-5; TRBD2 agrees at 10 bases. The CDR3 contains 15 residues. Trimming removed 4 bases from V and 2 bases from J; junction bases left unmatched: 4. Germline V gene sequence: CDR1 SEHNR, CDR2 FQNEAQ (reference sequence). The CDR3 region is CASSSPLAGQETQYF. In DNA, the CDR3 is TGTGCCAGCAGCTCCCCACTAGCGGGGCAAGAGACCCAGTACTTC.

This chain links TRBV5-1 with TRBJ2-1, with 7 bases matching TRBD1. Per germline, CDR1 SGHRS and CDR2 YFSETQ. V shed 2 bases and J 5 bases; nucleotides not matched to a gene: 4. The CDR3 totals 14 residues. The CDR3 DNA sequence: TGCGCCAGCAGCTTAGGGACAGCAAACAATGAGCAGTTCTTC. It translates to CASSLGTANNEQFF.

This chain uses TRBV19 with TRBJ2-1; 10 nucleotides agree with TRBD2. CDR1 and CDR2 (germline): LNHDA, SQIVND (reference sequence). The CDR3 is 17 residues long. Unmatched junction bases numbered 14, after V lost 5 bases and J lost 7 bases. CDR3: CASSPRIAGGEWNEQFF. In nucleotides, the CDR3 is TGTGCCAGTAGTCCCCGAATAGCGGGAGGAGAATGGAATGAGCAGTTCTTC.

The chain joins TRBV2 to TRBJ1-5; D uncertain. From germline, CDR1 is SNHLY and CDR2 FYNNEI. Trimming cost V 2 bases and J 2 bases, with 7 bases left between them. The CDR3 is 14 amino acids. The CDR3 reads CASSEWQGNQPQHF. The CDR3, as DNA: TGTGCCAGCAGTGAATGGCAGGGCAATCAGCCCCAGCATTTT.

This chain joins TRBV6-6 and TRBJ2-1, with 7 bases that match TRBD1. V dropped 2 bases and J dropped 9; count of bases not matched to a gene: 10. In germline, CDR1 is MNHNY, CDR2 SVGAGI (reference sequence). The CDR3 has 15 amino acids. CDR3 in DNA: TGTGCCAGCAGTTACACAGGGGATGCGTCGGGTGAGCAGTTCTTC. It specifies CASSYTGDASGEQFF.

The chain couples TRBV29-1 to TRBJ1-4; no reliable D call. V dropped 4 bases and J dropped 4 bases, with 10 bases sitting between them. Germline CDR1 is SQVTM and CDR2 is ANQGSEA. CDR3 size: 13 residues. The CDR3 bases are TGCAGCGTTGCCCGGGGTAATAATGAAAAACTGTTTTTT. Protein: CSVARGNNEKLFF.

The J gene is TRBJ1-4, the V gene TRBV7-3, with D possibly being TRBD1 (5 bases). The V gene's germline CDR1 is SGHTA and CDR2 FQGTGA. The CDR3 is 13 residues long. Between the trimmed V and J ends, which lost 5 bases and 7 bases, there was a span of 11 bases. The CDR3 protein is CASSSLRGEKLFF. For the CDR3, the DNA is TGTGCCAGCAGCAGCCTTAGGGGTGAAAAACTGTTTTTT.